The 10 T cell receptor beta chains given below trace back to one sample, sequenced in a study of T cells after yellow fever vaccination. Via MiXCR, TCRdb re-called the 5' RACE reads, giving one row per CDR3 protein. The table has 170,000 or so distinct CDR3 sequences, approximately 6.2% seen once. The material sequenced was CD4+ T cells sorted from PBMCs, taken on the day of the first yellow fever vaccination. The source of these receptors is a man aged 18 to 29 who received the YFV17D yellow fever vaccine.

This clonotype was seen a few times. The chain carries TRBV30 and TRBJ1-2; D is uncertain. The CDR3 loop spans 12 amino acids. Germline V gene data show CDR1 as GTSNPN and CDR2 as SVGIG (reference sequence). Trimming took off 4 bases at V and 3 bases at J, with 9 bases between the two ends. The CDR3 loop reads CAWTPWDYGYTF. CDR3 nucleotide sequence: TGTGCCTGGACCCCGTGGGACTATGGCTACACCTTC.

V usage is TRBV2 and J usage is TRBJ1-6; possibly TRBD1 for D (5 bases). This CDR3 has 14 amino acids. The V gene lost 1 base and the J gene lost 10 bases, with 11 bases spanning the gap. Germline V gene data show CDR1 as SNHLY and CDR2 as FYNNEI. CDR3: CASSEGRGPSPLHF. Here the CDR3 DNA reads TGTGCCAGCAGTGAAGGTCGGGGACCGTCACCCCTCCACTTT.

This clonotype appeared many times. This sequence joins TRBV7-8 and TRBJ2-5; TRBD2 might be the D (5 bases). Germline-derived CDR1 and CDR2 are SGHVS and FQNEAQ. The CDR3 is 14 residues long. Trimming cost V 2 bases and J 0 bases, with 7 bases left between them. CDR3 amino acids: CASSLSTNQETQYF. The CDR3 coding sequence is TGTGCCAGCAGCTTATCGACTAACCAAGAGACCCAGTACTTC.

The chain combines TRBV5-1 with TRBJ1-4, with 7 nucleotides matching TRBD1. Germline V gives CDR1 SGHRS, CDR2 YFSETQ. With V trimmed by 4 bases and J by 1 base, 4 bases remained unmatched. This CDR3 region has 15 residues. The CDR3 region is CASSGPGGTNEKLFF. In nucleotides, the CDR3 is TGCGCCAGCAGCGGACCAGGGGGAACTAATGAAAAACTGTTTTTT.

This clonotype was found many times. V usage is TRBV6-2 or TRBV6-3 and J usage is TRBJ2-7; D gene unclear. From germline, CDR1 is MNHEY and CDR2 SVGEGT. The CDR3 is made up of 15 amino acids. Deletions cut 2 bases from V and 0 bases from J, with 11 bases between. The DNA of the CDR3 is TGTGCCAGCAGTTACGGGCCGCCGCGCTCCTACGAGCAGTACTTC. Translated, it gives CASSYGPPRSYEQYF.

The genes are TRBV2 and TRBJ2-2, with TRBD2 as a possible D gene (6 bases). V was cut by 2 bases and J by 1 base, with 8 bases left in between. The CDR3 is made up of 15 amino acids. Germline V CDR1 and CDR2: SNHLY, FYNNEI. CDR3 bases: TGTGCCAGCAGTGAAAGGGGACTGAACACCGGGGAGCTGTTTTTT. This sequence encodes CASSERGLNTGELFF.

Of note for this clonotype: An end of the junction differs from the germline gene, which may be a read error. The V and J genes are TRBV7-7 and TRBJ2-2, with D possibly matching TRBD1 (5 bases). Germline V gene lookup returns CDR1 SSHAT and CDR2 FNYEAQ (reference sequence). The CDR3 consists of 14 residues. The CDR3 region is CASSPTEAVGELFF. For the CDR3, the DNA is TGTGCTAGCAGCCCGACAGAAGCAGTGGGGGAGCTGTTTTTT.

This clonotype was seen repeatedly, ten times or more. The rearrangement uses TRBV7-2 and TRBJ1-1; 9 bases are a match to TRBD1. CDR3 length equals 14 residues. Trimming cost V 5 bases and J 3 bases; bases outside gene matches: 4. Germline V gene lookup returns CDR1 SGHTA and CDR2 FQGNSA. CDR3: CASSNRQGDTEAFF. The CDR3 DNA follows: TGTGCCAGCAGCAATCGACAGGGGGACACTGAAGCTTTCTTT.

This clonotype was seen more than once but under ten times. The chain carries TRBV20-1 and TRBJ1-1; 7 nucleotides agree with TRBD1. CDR3 length equals 15 residues. Germline lookup yields CDR1 DFQATT and CDR2 SNEGSKA (reference sequence). J lost 2 bases, V lost 1 base, and 7 bases had no gene match. In nucleotides, the CDR3 is TGCAGTGCTAGAGGACAGGGCGGGGGCAACACTGAAGCTTTCTTT. This translates into CSARGQGGGNTEAFF.

This clonotype was counted at least ten times. The chain combines TRBV11-1 with TRBJ1-2, with TRBD1 matching 10 bases. Germline V gene lookup returns CDR1 SGHAT and CDR2 FQDESV (reference sequence). This CDR3 has 16 amino acids. Germline trimming cut 4 bases from V and 4 bases from J; bases unmatched to any gene: 9. The CDR3 DNA is TGTGCCAGCAGCTCAGACCTGGACAGGGGGATCTATGGCTACACCTTC. As protein: CASSSDLDRGIYGYTF.